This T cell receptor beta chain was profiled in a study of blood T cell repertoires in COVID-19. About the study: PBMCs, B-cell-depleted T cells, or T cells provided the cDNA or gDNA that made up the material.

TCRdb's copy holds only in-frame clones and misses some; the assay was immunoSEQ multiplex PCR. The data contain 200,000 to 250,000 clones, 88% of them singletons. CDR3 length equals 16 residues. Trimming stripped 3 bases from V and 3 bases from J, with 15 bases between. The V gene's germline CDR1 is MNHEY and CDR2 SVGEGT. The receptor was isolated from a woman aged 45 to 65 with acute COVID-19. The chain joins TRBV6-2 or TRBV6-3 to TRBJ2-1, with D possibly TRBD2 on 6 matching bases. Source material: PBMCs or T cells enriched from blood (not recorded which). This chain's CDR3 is CASSYTPGALYNEQFF. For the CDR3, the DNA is TGTGCCAGCAGTTATACCCCGGGAGCTCTCTACAATGAGCAGTTCTTC.